The 16 T cell receptor beta chains below all came from one sample that was sequenced in a study of blood T cell repertoires in COVID-19. Clones were read by immunoSEQ multiplex PCR, and TCRdb kept only the in-frame ones, dropping some. The data contain around 200,000 clones, about 88% of them singletons. The sequencing sample was made of peripheral blood. Receptor source: a man aged 18 to 35 with active or convalescent COVID-19.

This chain connects TRBV29-1 to TRBJ2-3; 8 bases match TRBD2. The CDR3 runs to 13 residues. Germline CDR1 and CDR2: SQVTM and ANQGSEA. Trimming cost V 3 bases and J 1 base; bases outside gene matches: 0. CDR3 nucleotides: TGCAGCGTTGAGACTAGCGGCACAGATACGCAGTATTTT. Protein product: CSVETSGTDTQYF.

The chain has TRBV5-5 and TRBJ2-7; TRBD1 is a possible D gene (5 bases). The CDR3 is 14 residues long. Trimming removed 5 bases from V and 0 bases from J, with 12 bases in between. Germline loops: CDR1 SGHKS, CDR2 YYEKEE (reference sequence). CDR3 nucleotide sequence: TGTGCCAGCAGTCCACAGGTTATCTCCTACGAGCAGTACTTC. It is translated as CASSPQVISYEQYF.

V is TRBV6-5 and J is TRBJ1-5, with 8 bases fitting TRBD1. Trimming removed 8 bases from V and 1 base from J; junction bases left unmatched: 1. The CDR3 runs 13 residues. The V gene's germline CDR1 is MNHEY and CDR2 SVGAGI. CDR3 amino acids: CASSGGSNQPQHF. In DNA form, the CDR3 reads TGTGCCAGCTCAGGGGGCAGCAATCAGCCCCAGCATTTT.

The chain is built from TRBV18 and TRBJ1-1; D not certain. CDR3 length: 14 residues. Germline V gene sequence: CDR1 KGHSH, CDR2 LQKENI. Trimming shortened V by 5 bases and J by 1 base, and 11 bases separated the two germline ends. The CDR3 bases are TGTGCCAGCTCAGATACGTGGAGGAACACTGAAGCTTTCTTT. Encoded protein: CASSDTWRNTEAFF.

CDR3 in DNA: TGCGCCAGCAGCTGGGACAGCCAAGAGACCCAGTACTTC. It specifies CASSWDSQETQYF. This chain connects TRBV5-1 to TRBJ2-5; 7 bases are shared with TRBD1. The CDR3 runs 13 residues. Germline V gene lookup returns CDR1 SGHRS and CDR2 YFSETQ. The V and J ends lost 3 bases and 1 base, in that order; junction bases with no gene match: 0.

The rearrangement joins TRBV19 to TRBJ2-3; 11 bases agree with TRBD1. With 5 bases clipped from V and 7 bases from J, the junction kept 5 bases outside the gene matches. The germline V gene encodes CDR1 LNHDA and CDR2 SQIVND (reference sequence). The CDR3 totals 14 residues. For the CDR3, the DNA is TGTGCCAGTAGTTTGGGACAGGGGGTATATACGCAGTATTTT. This gives the protein CASSLGQGVYTQYF.

This clone is a singleton in its sample. In nucleotides, the CDR3 is TGTGCCAGCAGTACGACTGGGACAGGGCCCTACGAGCAGTACTTC. It codes for CASSTTGTGPYEQYF. This chain connects TRBV6-5 to TRBJ2-7, with 9 positions matching TRBD1. The CDR3 runs 15 residues. V shed 5 bases and J 2 bases; nucleotides not matched to a gene: 7. Germline V gene lookup returns CDR1 MNHEY and CDR2 SVGAGI.

V usage is TRBV7-6 and J usage is TRBJ2-1; D is uncertain. Trimming took off 0 bases at V and 10 bases at J, with 16 bases between the two ends. CDR3 size: 15 residues. CDR1 is SGHVS, CDR2 FNYEAQ, per germline. CDR3 residues: CASSLADPGLTEQFF. The CDR3 DNA sequence: TGTGCCAGCAGCTTAGCGGATCCAGGCTTGACCGAGCAGTTCTTC.

The chain recombines TRBV5-1 with TRBJ2-2, with no clear D. The CDR3 length is 14 residues. Germline lookup yields CDR1 SGHRS and CDR2 YFSETQ. Trimming shortened V by 1 base and J by 3 bases, and 7 bases separated the two germline ends. The CDR3 reads CASSLYPDTGELFF. The DNA of the CDR3 is TGCGCCAGCAGCTTGTACCCAGACACCGGGGAGCTGTTTTTT.

This chain uses TRBV9 with TRBJ1-1, with D unclear. Between the trimmed V and J ends, which lost 4 bases and 2 bases, there was a span of 6 bases. The germline V gene has CDR1 SGDLS and CDR2 YYNGEE. This CDR3 region has 12 residues. CDR3 bases: TGTGCCAGCAGCCGCGGTAACACTGAAGCTTTCTTT. Its translation is CASSRGNTEAFF.

The gene calls are TRBV5-5 and TRBJ2-5, with 10 bases fitting TRBD2. CDR1 SGHKS and CDR2 YYEKEE come from the germline V gene (reference sequence). V trimming: 0 bases; J trimming: 4 bases; junction bases outside the gene matches: 6. CDR3 length: 16 amino acids. The CDR3 protein is CASSLVLAGGGETQYF. The CDR3 region has the DNA TGTGCCAGCAGCTTGGTTTTAGCGGGGGGAGGAGAGACCCAGTACTTC.

The V call is TRBV28, the J call TRBJ2-1; a weak D match, TRBD2 (5 bases). The V and J ends lost 8 bases and 2 bases respectively, with 19 bases between them. Germline V lookup: CDR1 MDHEN, CDR2 SYDVKM. The CDR3 covers 16 residues. The CDR3 loop is CASSSLGRIAYNEQFF. CDR3 DNA sequence: TGTGCCAGCTCTAGTCTAGGGAGAATCGCCTACAATGAGCAGTTCTTC.

This clone was picked up a small number of times. This rearrangement joins TRBV11-2 to TRBJ2-1; TRBD2 is a possible D gene (6 bases). The CDR3 loop spans 16 amino acids. Germline CDR1 and CDR2: SGHAT and FQNNGV. Trimming pared 2 bases from V and 0 bases from J, leaving 11 bases between. The CDR3 DNA is TGTGCCAGCAGCTTACGCGGGGACTCCTCCTACAATGAGCAGTTCTTC. Its translation: CASSLRGDSSYNEQFF.

Only one count was recorded for this clone. The chain has TRBV7-9 and TRBJ1-1, with 8 bases identical to TRBD1. V shed 5 bases, J shed 0 bases, and the junction held 14 bases outside the gene matches. The CDR3 covers 18 residues. Germline CDR1 SEHNR, CDR2 FQNEAQ (reference sequence). The CDR3 loop reads CASSLVRDRRVMNTEAFF. The DNA of the CDR3 is TGTGCCAGCAGCCTCGTCCGGGACAGGAGAGTAATGAACACTGAAGCTTTCTTT. The entire variable domain, with the rest obtained from reference TRBV7-9 and TRBJ1-1, is as follows: DTGVSQNPRHKITKRGQNVTFRCDPISEHNRLYWYRQTLGQGPEFLTYFQNEAQLEKSRLLSDRFSAERPKGSFSTLEIQRTEQGDSAMYLCASSLVRDRRVMNTEAFFGQGTRLTVV.

This chain uses TRBV4-2 with TRBJ2-1, with D possibly being TRBD2 (5 bases). V was cut by 4 bases and J by 10 bases, with 8 bases left in between. Germline CDR1 reads LGHNA; CDR2 reads YNFKEQ. This CDR3 region has 11 residues. CDR3 residues: CASSPGTEQFF. CDR3 DNA sequence: TGTGCCAGCAGCCCGGGAACGGAGCAGTTCTTC.

The chain is built from TRBV30 and TRBJ1-1; 12 bases agree with TRBD1. Trimming took 5 bases from V and 6 from J; bases not matched to a gene: 10. CDR1 and CDR2 from the germline V gene are GTSNPN and SVGIG (reference sequence). The CDR3 runs 15 residues. The CDR3 region is CAWGYGTGGVAEAFF. The CDR3 DNA sequence: TGTGCCTGGGGTTATGGGACAGGGGGCGTAGCTGAAGCTTTCTTT. The entire variable domain, with the rest obtained from reference TRBV30 and TRBJ1-1, is as follows: SQTIHQWPATLVQPVGSPLSLECTVEGTSNPNLYWYRQAAGRGLQLLFYSVGIGQISSEVPQNLSASRPQDRQFILSSKKLLLSDSGFYLCAWGYGTGGVAEAFFGQGTRLTVV.